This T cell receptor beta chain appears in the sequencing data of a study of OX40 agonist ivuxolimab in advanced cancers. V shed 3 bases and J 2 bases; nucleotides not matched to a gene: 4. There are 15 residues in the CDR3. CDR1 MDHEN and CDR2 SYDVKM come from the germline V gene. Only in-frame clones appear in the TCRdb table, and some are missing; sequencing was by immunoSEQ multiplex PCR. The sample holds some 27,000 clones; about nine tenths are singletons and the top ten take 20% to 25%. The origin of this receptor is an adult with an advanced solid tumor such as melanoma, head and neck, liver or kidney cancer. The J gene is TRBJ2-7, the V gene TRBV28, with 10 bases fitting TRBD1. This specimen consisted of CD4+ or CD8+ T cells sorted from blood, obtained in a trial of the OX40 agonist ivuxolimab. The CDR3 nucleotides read TGTGCCAGCAGTTTCCCCGGGACAGGGGCCTACGAGCAGTACTTC. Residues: CASSFPGTGAYEQYF.